This TCR beta chain stems from a study of T cell clonotyping in hematopoietic cell transplantation. Points from the study as a whole: Broader posttransplant TCR repertoire diversity was predicted by graft donor and pretransplant recipient Inverse Simpson Index values. Without cell sorting, CD4 versus CD8 contributions remain unresolved.

The data were produced by immunoSEQ multiplex PCR, yet TCRdb's version contains in-frame clones alone and is incomplete. The sample includes 15,000 to 20,000 clones, 71% of them seen just once. A remark on this clone: Its matching antigen is unknown.

Trimming cost V 1 base and J 3 bases; bases outside gene matches: 5. The CDR3 totals 15 residues. Germline V lookup: CDR1 SGHTA, CDR2 FQGNSA. This clonotype was obtained from a woman aged 60-75 years in good health. Some clones in this sample may be carry-over from other donors' samples. This chain uses TRBV7-2 with TRBJ2-7; 8 bases agree with TRBD2. Sequencing input: peripheral blood mononuclear cells. The CDR3: CASSLGGAGDYEQYF. The CDR3 DNA is TGTGCCAGCAGCTTAGGGGGAGCGGGGGACTACGAGCAGTACTTC.